This T cell receptor (beta chain) derives from a study of cytomegalovirus exposure and HLA in healthy donors. Amplification used 60 Vbeta primers and 13 Jbeta primers. Libraries were prepared by immunoSEQ multiplex PCR; TCRdb keeps only in-frame clonotypes and omits some of them. Of tens of thousands of clones in the sample, approximately 71% were seen once. Sequencing was performed on PBMCs. The clonotype comes from a man between 60 and 75 years old in good health and CMV-seropositive.

The CDR3 coding sequence is TGCGCCAGCAGCCAAGATTTGGTAGCGGGATTGGGCGAGCAGTACTTC. Translated, it gives CASSQDLVAGLGEQYF. V usage is TRBV4-1 and J usage is TRBJ2-7, with TRBD2 identical over 8 bases. Germline V gene data show CDR1 as MGHRA and CDR2 as YSYEKL. V gave up 0 bases and J gave up 6 bases; unmatched junction bases: 10. The CDR3 runs 16 residues.